Listed here are 20 T cell receptor beta chains from one sample, sequenced in a study of blood T cell repertoires in COVID-19. The assay was immunoSEQ multiplex PCR, and TCRdb's table has in-frame clones only and misses some. The repertoire holds about 74,000 clones, with about 91% as singletons. Sequenced: peripheral blood. The receptors were sampled from a woman older than 75 with active or convalescent COVID-19.

The chain couples TRBV9 to TRBJ2-3; D is perhaps TRBD2 (6 bases). From germline, CDR1 is SGDLS and CDR2 YYNGEE. The CDR3 contains 13 residues. Deletions cut 4 bases from V and 5 bases from J, with 11 bases between. CDR3 sequence: CASSPLGGDTQYF. The CDR3 DNA reads TGTGCCAGCAGCCCCCTCGGGGGAGATACGCAGTATTTT.

The chain combines TRBV2 with TRBJ1-2, with 8 bases aligning to TRBD1. The germline V gene has CDR1 SNHLY and CDR2 FYNNEI. V lost 10 bases to trimming and J lost 3 bases; unmatched junction nucleotides: 1. The CDR3 sequence is 11 residues long. The CDR3 spells CATGQDYGYTF. The CDR3 coding sequence is TGTGCCACGGGACAGGACTATGGCTACACCTTC.

The chain couples TRBV7-2 to TRBJ2-7; the D gene is possibly TRBD2 (7 bases). Germline V gene data show CDR1 as SGHTA and CDR2 as FQGNSA. The CDR3 extends over 16 amino acids. V lost 2 bases, J lost 5 bases, and 19 bases lay in between. Here the CDR3 DNA reads TGTGCCAGCAGCTTAAGTATTGGGGGGGCGGGACACGAGCAGTACTTC. It codes for CASSLSIGGAGHEQYF.

This chain joins TRBV5-8 and TRBJ1-2; D gene unclear. CDR1 is SGHTS and CDR2 is YDEGEE in the germline V gene. V was clipped by 0 bases and J by 2 bases, with 11 bases between them. The CDR3 sequence is 15 residues long. This chain's CDR3 is CASSLDYAGNYGYTF. CDR3 nucleotides: TGTGCCAGCAGCTTGGATTACGCGGGAAACTATGGCTACACCTTC.

The gene calls are TRBV7-9 and TRBJ1-5; D unresolved. The CDR3 totals 19 residues. The germline V and J ends were trimmed by 5 bases and 8 bases, with 31 bases remaining between them. From germline, CDR1 is SEHNR and CDR2 FQNEAQ (reference sequence). CDR3 in DNA: TGTGCCAGCAGCCCTTATATCCTCCGGGAGGAGTTGGGTAAGAAGCCCCAGCATTTT. It is translated as CASSPYILREELGKKPQHF.

The genes are TRBV10-2 and TRBJ2-3, with D perhaps TRBD2 (6 bases). V was trimmed by 6 bases and J by 8 bases, leaving 15 bases between them. CDR1 and CDR2 from the germline V gene are WSHSY and SAAADI. There are 13 residues in the CDR3. The CDR3 nucleotides are TGCGCCAGCAGGGATTCGACTAGTTCTACGCAGTATTTT. It codes for CASRDSTSSTQYF.

This chain connects TRBV6-6 to TRBJ2-7; 12 bases fit TRBD2. Trimming took 4 bases from V and 7 from J; bases not matched to a gene: 8. The length of the CDR3 is 15 residues. Germline values: CDR1 MNHNY, CDR2 SVGAGI (reference sequence). In DNA, the CDR3 is TGTGCCAGCAGTTCTATACTAGCGGGGGGCGGGGAGCAGTACTTC. It specifies CASSSILAGGGEQYF.

This rearrangement joins TRBV7-8 to TRBJ1-5; no firm D call. Germline V gene data show CDR1 as SGHVS and CDR2 as FQNEAQ. The CDR3 is made up of 16 amino acids. The V end lost 1 base, the J end lost 8 bases, and 18 bases lay between the germline ends. CDR3: CASSLGLGPREEPQHF. CDR3 DNA: TGTGCCAGCAGCTTAGGATTGGGCCCGAGGGAGGAGCCCCAGCATTTT. The whole variable domain, remainder taken from reference TRBV7-8 and TRBJ1-5, is GAGVSQSPRYKVAKRGQDVALRCDPISGHVSLFWYQQALGQGPEFLTYFQNEAQLDKSGLPSDRFFAERPEGSVSTLKIQRTQQEDSAVYLCASSLGLGPREEPQHFGDGTRLSIL.

The V gene is TRBV25-1, the J gene TRBJ1-2; D perhaps matches TRBD1 (6 bases). Germline V gene data show CDR1 as MGHDK and CDR2 as SYGVNS. The CDR3 extends over 16 amino acids. The V end lost 5 bases, the J end lost 4 bases, and 20 bases lay between the germline ends. The CDR3 region is CASSPNPSQGRYGYTF. The CDR3 DNA reads TGTGCCAGCAGTCCTAATCCCTCCCAGGGGCGCTATGGCTACACCTTC.

The chain combines TRBV4-2 with TRBJ2-4, with a weak D call TRBD1 (5 bases). Trimming cost V 3 bases and J 15 bases, with 12 bases left between them. The germline V gene has CDR1 LGHNA and CDR2 YNFKEQ. This CDR3 has 11 residues. In DNA form, the CDR3 reads TGTGCCAGCAGCCAGGACACCCTGAGGTACTTC. Amino acid sequence: CASSQDTLRYF.

This chain joins TRBV18 and TRBJ2-1; 9 bases line up with TRBD2. Looked up from germline, CDR1 is KGHSH and CDR2 is LQKENI. The CDR3 spans 15 residues. J lost 6 bases, V lost 2 bases, and 5 bases had no gene match. CDR3 amino acids: CASSPEGLAFNEQFF. The CDR3 DNA is TGTGCCAGCTCACCAGAGGGACTAGCATTCAATGAGCAGTTCTTC.

The chain has TRBV18 and TRBJ1-1; the match to TRBD1 covers 7 bases. This CDR3 has 14 residues. V was pared by 5 bases and J by 3 bases, with 6 bases of the junction left unmatched. Germline CDR1 KGHSH, CDR2 LQKENI. CDR3 sequence: CASSGIRGDTEAFF. The CDR3 DNA is TGTGCCAGCTCAGGGATCAGGGGGGACACTGAAGCTTTCTTT.

The chain uses TRBV9 and TRBJ2-1, with D possibly matching TRBD1 (5 bases). CDR1 and CDR2 from the germline V gene are SGDLS and YYNGEE. Deletions cut 0 bases from V and 6 bases from J, with 16 bases between. The CDR3 covers 16 residues. The CDR3 nucleotides read TGTGCCAGCAGCGTAGAAGGGTCAGCGCAGGGCAATGAGCAGTTCTTC. This sequence encodes CASSVEGSAQGNEQFF.

V usage is TRBV4-1 and J usage is TRBJ1-1; D is undetermined. Germline V gene lookup returns CDR1 MGHRA and CDR2 YSYEKL. V was shortened by 0 bases and J by 2 bases, with 7 bases between the two germline ends. This CDR3 contains 14 residues. The CDR3 reads CASSQEAQNTEAFF. The DNA of the CDR3 is TGCGCCAGCAGCCAAGAAGCCCAAAACACTGAAGCTTTCTTT.

CDR3 bases: TGCGCCAGCGCCCCCGGGACAGGGGATGAAAAACTGTTTTTT. It encodes CASAPGTGDEKLFF. This chain connects TRBV23-1 to TRBJ1-4; 10 positions agree with TRBD1. TRBV23-1 is labeled an ORF, and its function is uncertain. With 8 bases clipped from V and 6 bases from J, the junction kept 6 bases outside the gene matches. The CDR3 length is 14 residues.

This clone has just one count. The chain carries TRBV7-2 and TRBJ2-5; 8 nucleotides line up with TRBD1. This CDR3 is built from 15 residues. Germline V lookup: CDR1 SGHTA, CDR2 FQGNSA. The J segment lost 4 bases and the V segment lost 5 bases, leaving 9 bases of the junction unmatched. CDR3 amino acids: CASSPGQGIGETQYF. The CDR3 DNA sequence: TGTGCCAGCAGCCCAGGACAGGGAATCGGAGAGACCCAGTACTTC. The full variable domain, completed using reference TRBV7-2 and TRBJ2-5, is GAGVSQSPSNKVTEKGKDVELRCDPISGHTALYWYRQSLGQGLEFLIYFQGNSAPDKSGLPSDRFSAERTGGSVSTLTIQRTQQEDSAVYLCASSPGQGIGETQYFGPGTRLLVL.

V and J are TRBV7-2 and TRBJ2-1; 7 positions match TRBD2. CDR1 is SGHTA, CDR2 FQGNSA, per germline. After removal of 5 bases from V and 7 bases from J, the junction contained 11 bases not matched to a gene. The CDR3 loop spans 15 amino acids. The CDR3 region is CASSPPGRGINEQFF. For the CDR3, the DNA is TGTGCCAGCAGCCCCCCGGGGAGGGGAATTAATGAGCAGTTCTTC.

This clone has only one observation. The rearrangement uses TRBV21-1 and TRBJ1-6; the table's D call, TRBD1, was not checked against the DNA. TRBV21-1 is termed a pseudogene. This CDR3 is built from 15 residues. The CDR3 coding sequence is TGTGCCAGCAGCAAACACAGGGGGCTTAATTCACCCCTCCACTTT. It translates to CASSKHRGLNSPLHF.

The V and J genes are TRBV6-2 or TRBV6-3 and TRBJ2-3; 8 positions agree with TRBD1. Germline V CDR1 and CDR2: MNHEY, SVGEGT. J was trimmed by 2 bases and V by 6 bases; bases with no gene match: 4. CDR3 length equals 14 residues. The CDR3 spells CASSLDRATDTQYF. CDR3 DNA sequence: TGTGCCAGCAGCCTGGACAGGGCCACAGATACGCAGTATTTT.

This clone turned up a few times. The chain recombines TRBV7-9 with TRBJ1-1, with 7 bases aligning to TRBD1. CDR1 is SEHNR, CDR2 FQNEAQ, per germline (reference sequence). Trimming took 1 base from V and 1 from J; bases not matched to a gene: 9. CDR3 length: 17 amino acids. DNA of the CDR3: TGTGCCAGCAGCTTAGGTCGGCAGGGGGTAAGGAACACTGAAGCTTTCTTT. Protein sequence: CASSLGRQGVRNTEAFF.